These 2 T cell receptor beta chains originate from one sample sequenced in a study of cytomegalovirus exposure and HLA in healthy donors. Profiling relied on immunoSEQ multiplex PCR, and the TCRdb table lists in-frame clones only, not all of them. Of 250,000 to 350,000 clones in the sample, 85% to 90% are singletons; the top ten hold approximately 0.9%. Input material: PBMCs. The receptors were sampled from a young woman in good health and CMV-seronegative.

The J gene is TRBJ2-6, the V gene TRBV28; no reliable D call. CDR3 length: 15 amino acids. Trimming stripped 1 base from V and 0 bases from J, with 4 bases between. Germline CDR1 reads MDHEN; CDR2 reads SYDVKM. This CDR3 is CASSLSSSGANVLTF. In DNA form, the CDR3 reads TGTGCCAGCAGTTTATCCAGCTCTGGGGCCAACGTCCTGACTTTC.

This chain uses TRBV27 with TRBJ1-2; D possibly corresponds to TRBD1 (5 bases). V was clipped by 4 bases and J by 10 bases, with 16 bases between them. The CDR3 covers 13 residues. Germline CDR1 MNHEY, CDR2 SMNVEV (reference sequence). CDR3 sequence reads: CASSWGRPGDYTF. CDR3 bases: TGTGCCAGCAGTTGGGGCAGGCCGGGTGACTACACCTTC.